These 27 T cell receptor beta chains originate from one sample sequenced in a study of shared clonotypes between healthy human individuals. Naive CD8 cells lacked CD45RO, underwent positive selection for CCR7 and left out terminally differentiated effector memory CD45RA+ cells. Assay used: immunoSEQ multiplex PCR; TCRdb lists only in-frame clones, some missing. The sample lists about 2.1 million clones, 93% occurring once. The specimen was naive CD8+ T cells from PBMCs. These receptors all come from a young man in good health. Some clones in this sample may be carry-over from other donors' samples.

This clone came up a few times. V and J are TRBV6-5 and TRBJ1-4; the D gene is possibly TRBD1 (5 bases). The CDR3 has 15 residues. In germline, CDR1 is MNHEY, CDR2 SVGAGI. Deletions cut 5 bases from V and 6 bases from J, with 16 bases between. The CDR3 region has the DNA TGTGCCAGCAGTCCGGGGGGGGGTAAATATGAAAAACTGTTTTTT. Its protein product is CASSPGGGKYEKLFF.

On this clone: Different DNA sequences within this sample yield the same CDR3. V is TRBV5-1 and J is TRBJ2-5; tentatively, D is TRBD1 (6 bases). Trimming removed 2 bases at V and 7 bases at J, with 6 bases between. Germline V lookup: CDR1 SGHRS, CDR2 YFSETQ. This CDR3 contains 11 residues. CDR3 sequence: CASSLQGTQYF. CDR3 bases: TGCGCCAGCAGCTTACAGGGGACCCAGTACTTC.

V and J are TRBV28 and TRBJ2-7; no clear D. V was cut by 3 bases and J by 3 bases, with 12 bases left in between. Germline CDR1 is MDHEN and CDR2 is SYDVKM. CDR3 length equals 14 residues. In nucleotides, the CDR3 is TGTGCCAGCAGTTTTAGTGAGCCCCTCTACGAGCAGTACTTC. Translated: CASSFSEPLYEQYF. Full variable domain (remainder filled in from reference TRBV28 and TRBJ2-7): DVKVTQSSRYLVKRTGEKVFLECVQDMDHENMFWYRQDPGLGLRLIYFSYDVKMKEKGDIPEGYSVSREKKERFSLILESASTNQTSMYLCASSFSEPLYEQYFGPGTRLTVT.

This chain uses TRBV9 with TRBJ2-1; D unresolved. The germline gives CDR1 SGDLS, CDR2 YYNGEE. The germline V and J ends were trimmed by 1 base and 1 base, with 15 bases remaining between them. This CDR3 comprises 17 residues. DNA for the CDR3: TGTGCCAGCAGCGTACGGCCCAAGACGGAGTCCTACAATGAGCAGTTCTTC. Protein product: CASSVRPKTESYNEQFF.

The rearrangement uses TRBV28 and TRBJ2-6; tentative D call: TRBD2 (5 bases). V was pared by 8 bases and J by 0 bases, with 8 bases between. The CDR3 sequence is 14 residues long. CDR1 and CDR2 (germline): MDHEN, SYDVKM. This chain's CDR3 is CASLAVSGANVLTF. The CDR3 nucleotides read TGTGCCAGCCTAGCCGTCTCTGGGGCCAACGTCCTGACTTTC.

The chain carries TRBV19 and TRBJ2-7; TRBD1 agrees at 7 bases. CDR3 length equals 15 residues. The V gene's germline CDR1 is LNHDA and CDR2 SQIVND (reference sequence). V was clipped by 6 bases and J by 0 bases; unmatched bases: 8. CDR3 DNA: TGTGCCAGTAGCACCCGGACAGGCCTCTCCTACGAGCAGTACTTC. Translation: CASSTRTGLSYEQYF.

This clone showed up just a few times. This chain's CDR3 is CASSLAQYRYNEQFF. CDR3 coding DNA: TGTGCCAGCAGCTTAGCACAATACCGGTACAATGAGCAGTTCTTC. V gene TRBV7-9 combines with J gene TRBJ2-1; no reliable D call. The CDR3 is 15 amino acids. The germline V gene has CDR1 SEHNR and CDR2 FQNEAQ (reference sequence). V gave up 0 bases and J gave up 4 bases, with 10 bases separating them.

The rearrangement joins TRBV7-6 to TRBJ1-5; no reliable D call. Germline loops: CDR1 SGHVS, CDR2 FNYEAQ. Between the trimmed V and J ends, which lost 3 bases and 5 bases, there was a span of 11 bases. This CDR3 spans 14 amino acids. For the CDR3, the DNA is TGTGCCAGCAGCTTCCAGGCAGAACATCAGCCCCAGCATTTT. Amino acids: CASSFQAEHQPQHF. The variable domain in full, with the rest retrieved from reference TRBV7-6 and TRBJ1-5, is GAGVSQSPRYKVTKRGQDVALRCDPISGHVSLYWYRQALGQGPEFLTYFNYEAQQDKSGLPNDRFSAERPEGSISTLTIQRTEQRDSAMYRCASSFQAEHQPQHFGDGTRLSIL.

The gene calls are TRBV29-1 and TRBJ2-2; TRBD2 aligns across 7 bases. V shed 5 bases and J 4 bases; nucleotides not matched to a gene: 4. Germline V gene data show CDR1 as SQVTM and CDR2 as ANQGSEA. This CDR3 contains 13 residues. CDR3 residues: CSVLGGSTGELFF. The DNA for the CDR3 is TGCAGCGTTTTGGGAGGGAGCACCGGGGAGCTGTTTTTT.

J is TRBJ2-5 and V is TRBV19, with D tentatively TRBD2 (6 bases). V was trimmed by 0 bases and J by 5 bases, leaving 13 bases between them. The CDR3 has 15 amino acids. Per germline, CDR1 LNHDA and CDR2 SQIVND (reference sequence). The CDR3 DNA follows: TGTGCCAGTAGTATAGATCATTGGGGGAGGGAGACCCAGTACTTC. Translated: CASSIDHWGRETQYF.

The V call is TRBV15, the J call TRBJ1-2, with no clear D. This CDR3 region has 15 residues. CDR1 and CDR2 (germline): LNHNV, YYDKDF (reference sequence). With 0 bases removed from V and 4 bases from J, the gap between germline ends came to 12 bases. As DNA, the CDR3 is TGTGCCACCAGCAGAGATCGGGCCAGAAGCTATGGCTACACCTTC. Encoded protein: CATSRDRARSYGYTF. Based on the CDR3 plus reference TRBV15 and TRBJ1-2, the full variable domain is DAMVIQNPRYQVTQFGKPVTLSCSQTLNHNVMYWYQQKSSQAPKLLFHYYDKDFNNEADTPDNFQSRRPNTSFCFLDIRSPGLGDTAMYLCATSRDRARSYGYTFGSGTRLTVV.

CDR3 loop: CASTPGVAKNIQYF. DNA for the CDR3: TGTGCCAGCACCCCAGGGGTAGCCAAAAACATTCAGTACTTC. This chain joins TRBV28 and TRBJ2-4; tentative D call: TRBD1 (6 bases). The CDR3 totals 14 residues. Per germline, CDR1 MDHEN and CDR2 SYDVKM. V dropped 7 bases and J dropped 0 bases, with 10 bases sitting between them.

Details on this clone: This specimen includes other DNA sequences encoding the same CDR3. The rearrangement links TRBV11-2 to TRBJ2-7; no reliable D call. Germline V lookup: CDR1 SGHAT, CDR2 FQNNGV. Trimming cost V 1 base and J 3 bases, with 7 bases left between them. There are 13 residues in the CDR3. The chain's CDR3 is CASSLAPDYEQYF. The CDR3, as DNA: TGTGCCAGCAGCTTAGCACCGGACTACGAGCAGTACTTC. Complete variable domain (other parts from reference TRBV11-2 and TRBJ2-7): EAGVAQSPRYKIIEKRQSVAFWCNPISGHATLYWYQQILGQGPKLLIQFQNNGVVDDSQLPKDRFSAERLKGVDSTLKIQPAKLEDSAVYLCASSLAPDYEQYFGPGTRLTVT.

J is TRBJ2-1 and V is TRBV30; TRBD2 matches at 8 bases. Germline values: CDR1 GTSNPN, CDR2 SVGIG (reference sequence). The CDR3 length is 15 residues. Unmatched junction bases numbered 8, after V lost 3 bases and J lost 4 bases. For the CDR3, the DNA is TGTGCCTGGAGGGGGCTAGCGGGTGTGTACAATGAGCAGTTCTTC. This codes for CAWRGLAGVYNEQFF.

The V call is TRBV4-1, the J call TRBJ2-7, with D tentatively TRBD1 or TRBD2 (5 bases each). From germline, CDR1 is MGHRA and CDR2 YSYEKL. The CDR3 loop spans 14 amino acids. V dropped 3 bases and J dropped 6 bases, with 15 bases sitting between them. The CDR3 nucleotides read TGCGCCAGCAGCCAGGGGACCGGCCAGAGCGAGCAGTACTTC. It codes for CASSQGTGQSEQYF.

The gene calls are TRBV2 and TRBJ2-7; no clear D. Between the trimmed V and J ends, which lost 5 bases and 9 bases, there was a span of 20 bases. Germline V lookup: CDR1 SNHLY, CDR2 FYNNEI. CDR3 length: 14 residues. The DNA of the CDR3 is TGTGCCAGCAGTCGACCATTTACTTCAGTGAGGCAGTACTTC. Its protein product is CASSRPFTSVRQYF.

This clone was observed a handful of times. This chain links TRBV4-1 with TRBJ1-2, with D unresolved. This CDR3 is 12 amino acids long. Trimming shortened V by 1 base and J by 4 bases, and 4 bases separated the two germline ends. CDR1 is MGHRA, CDR2 YSYEKL, per germline. The CDR3 here is CASSQGVYGYTF. The DNA for the CDR3 is TGCGCCAGCAGCCAAGGGGTCTATGGCTACACCTTC.

The chain is built from TRBV29-1 and TRBJ2-5, with TRBD1 matching over 8 bases. The germline V gene has CDR1 SQVTM and CDR2 ANQGSEA. This CDR3 region has 16 residues. The V gene end was trimmed by 7 bases and the J gene end by 0 bases; junction bases not matched to a gene: 13. CDR3 residues: CSGNTWTGRYQETQYF. The CDR3 bases are TGCAGCGGGAATACCTGGACAGGGCGGTACCAAGAGACCCAGTACTTC.

The chain uses TRBV27 and TRBJ2-7; a weak D match, TRBD2 (5 bases). Trimming took off 5 bases at V and 0 bases at J, with 11 bases between the two ends. The CDR3 sequence is 14 residues long. Germline values: CDR1 MNHEY, CDR2 SMNVEV (reference sequence). The CDR3 DNA reads TGTGCCAGCAGTCAACCCCGGGACTCCTACGAGCAGTACTTC. Translating it yields CASSQPRDSYEQYF.

V gene TRBV10-3 combines with J gene TRBJ1-5, with D uncertain. V was pared by 2 bases and J by 2 bases, with 13 bases between. The CDR3 has 16 residues. From germline, CDR1 is ENHRY and CDR2 SYGVKD. In DNA form, the CDR3 reads TGTGCCATCAGTGAGGTCGAATTCCGCGGCAATCAGCCCCAGCATTTT. The encoded protein is CAISEVEFRGNQPQHF.

The chain has TRBV27 and TRBJ1-5, with D perhaps TRBD1 (6 bases). There are 19 residues in the CDR3. Between the trimmed V and J ends, which lost 3 bases and 1 base, there was a span of 22 bases. Germline values: CDR1 MNHEY, CDR2 SMNVEV (reference sequence). In nucleotides, the CDR3 is TGTGCCAGCAGTTTCACCATCCGGACAGCGATGAGGAGCAATCAGCCCCAGCATTTT. Translation gives CASSFTIRTAMRSNQPQHF.

The chain combines TRBV10-3 with TRBJ2-1; TRBD2 aligns across 9 bases. Germline V CDR1 and CDR2: ENHRY, SYGVKD. The CDR3 extends over 16 amino acids. The ends lost 6 bases at V and 0 bases at J; junction bases unmatched: 6. DNA of the CDR3: TGTGCCATCAGGAGTAGCGGGAGCCCCTCCTACAATGAGCAGTTCTTC. As protein: CAIRSSGSPSYNEQFF.

The J gene is TRBJ2-1, the V gene TRBV9, with 8 bases matching TRBD2. Germline V gene data show CDR1 as SGDLS and CDR2 as YYNGEE. Losses at the gene ends were 4 bases for V and 5 bases for J; bases not matched to a gene: 5. CDR3 length: 14 amino acids. Here the CDR3 DNA reads TGTGCCAGCAGCCCCCGGACTAGCCACAATGAGCAGTTCTTC. Encoded protein: CASSPRTSHNEQFF.

The rearrangement joins TRBV9 to TRBJ2-1; unclear D gene. The CDR3 length is 16 residues. Germline CDR1 SGDLS, CDR2 YYNGEE. Trimming took off 0 bases at V and 2 bases at J, with 12 bases between the two ends. CDR3 DNA: TGTGCCAGCAGCGTAGGTACGACCGTTGCCTACAATGAGCAGTTCTTC. This encodes CASSVGTTVAYNEQFF. Full variable domain (remainder filled in from reference TRBV9 and TRBJ2-1): DSGVTQTPKHLITATGQRVTLRCSPRSGDLSVYWYQQSLDQGLQFLIQYYNGEERAKGNILERFSAQQFPDLHSELNLSSLELGDSALYFCASSVGTTVAYNEQFFGPGTRLTVL.

The V and J genes are TRBV5-1 and TRBJ2-1; 9 nucleotides agree with TRBD1. CDR3 length: 15 residues. Per the germline V gene, CDR1 is SGHRS and CDR2 is YFSETQ. The junction had 5 bases not matched to a gene; V was cut back by 4 bases and J by 3 bases. The CDR3 DNA follows: TGCGCCAGCAGCCCCACAGGGGGCGGCTACAATGAGCAGTTCTTC. Protein: CASSPTGGGYNEQFF.

This clone was recorded only once. The genes are TRBV7-8 and TRBJ1-1; D call uncertain. The CDR3 contains 14 residues. Per germline, CDR1 SGHVS and CDR2 FQNEAQ. Trimming removed 4 bases at V and 1 base at J, with 10 bases between. The CDR3 reads CASSSRAGNTEAFF. DNA for the CDR3: TGTGCCAGCAGCTCCCGAGCGGGGAACACTGAAGCTTTCTTT.

The chain uses TRBV5-1 and TRBJ2-7, with D possibly TRBD1 on 5 matching bases. The CDR3 length is 15 residues. The germline CDR1 and CDR2 sequences are SGHRS and YFSETQ. Trimming took off 2 bases at V and 3 bases at J, with 15 bases between the two ends. In DNA, the CDR3 is TGCGCCAGCAGCTTTACACAGGAACATAACTACGAGCAGTACTTC. Protein sequence: CASSFTQEHNYEQYF.